The rows below give T cell receptor beta chains drawn from one sample of a study of T cells in Graves' hyperthyroidism and ophthalmopathy. TCRdb analysed the multiplex PCR reads with MiXCR anew, one entry per CDR3 protein. The repertoire consists of under 450,000 distinct CDR3 sequences, with about a sixth occurring once and the leading ten covering roughly 7.4%. Sequenced: blood. These receptors all come from a young woman with Graves' hyperthyroidism. Both conserved end residues are part of each CDR3. D genes are given only for firm matches.

TRBJ1-1,TRBV7-2,.,CASSLLDAEAFF
TRBJ1-2,TRBV3-1,.,CASSPRDGVYGYTF
TRBJ2-7,TRBV11-3,.,CASSLDGEQYF
TRBJ1-2,TRBV12-3/TRBV12-4,.,CASQTSNYGYTF
TRBJ2-7,TRBV20-1,TRBD1,CSARDQGQGFYEQYF
TRBJ2-7,TRBV4-1,.,CASSHRTGTNYEQYF
TRBJ1-6,TRBV12-3/TRBV12-4,.,CASRGRNSPLHF
TRBJ1-1,TRBV4-1,.,CASSQPGRRNYGEAFF
TRBJ2-3,TRBV5-1,TRBD2,CASRPGLAGRQGPDTQYF
TRBJ2-1,TRBV7-2,.,CASSFRTVTNEQFF
TRBJ2-2,TRBV7-9,TRBD2,CASSSKAGGGTGELFF
TRBJ1-2,TRBV2,.,CASSDQGANYGYTF
TRBJ1-2,TRBV9,.,CASAGSLNYGYTF
TRBJ1-2,TRBV20-1,.,CSAYTQGNREGDYGYTF
TRBJ1-1,TRBV6-1,TRBD1,CASTVGQGGSTEAFF
TRBJ1-2,TRBV7-3,TRBD1,CASSLRGTEGYTF
TRBJ2-7,TRBV7-2,TRBD1,CASSLVQGAYEQYF
TRBJ2-7,TRBV6-1,.,CASSSFPSYEQYF
TRBJ1-4,TRBV24-1,.,CATSERGEKLFF
TRBJ2-5,TRBV19,TRBD1,CARSGQGRETQYF
TRBJ2-7,TRBV6-2/TRBV6-3,.,CASSYPLLREQYF
TRBJ1-5,TRBV28,TRBD1,CASSLDGQANQPQHF
TRBJ1-2,TRBV15,.,CATSREWEEGYTF
TRBJ1-5,TRBV12-3/TRBV12-4,.,CASGGYGNQPQHF
TRBJ2-4,TRBV15,.,CATSRVLDPAKNIQYF
TRBJ1-3,TRBV20-1,TRBD1,CSAPDRGTGNTIYF
TRBJ1-1,TRBV18,.,CASSGQTGNTEAFF
TRBJ2-7,TRBV12-5,TRBD1,CASGLRTGDYEQYF
TRBJ1-2,TRBV12-3/TRBV12-4,TRBD1,CASSSRQGGFRGGYTF
TRBJ1-5,TRBV15,.,CATSRDTPGGNQPQHF
TRBJ2-1,TRBV7-9,TRBD1,CASRHSGTALNEQFF
TRBJ2-3,TRBV9,TRBD2,CASAGGGTTDTQYF
TRBJ1-1,TRBV6-1,TRBD1,CASSFKYRGGSTEAFF
TRBJ2-2,TRBV3-1,.,CASSQDMDSYTGELFF
TRBJ2-5,TRBV5-1,TRBD2,CASSLLWGGQETQYF
TRBJ2-5,TRBV10-3,TRBD2,CAISGDGLAGAQETQYF
TRBJ2-5,TRBV6-5,.,CASSWPRAGGRETQYF
TRBJ1-3,TRBV5-5,.,CASSPVGGNTIYF
TRBJ2-1,TRBV29-1,TRBD2,CSAGTSGNNEQFF
TRBJ1-1,TRBV2,.,CARTGQGETEAFF
TRBJ1-4,TRBV30,.,CAWSVLGGEKLFF
TRBJ2-1,TRBV11-2,.,CASSDPGTGYNEQFF
TRBJ2-2,TRBV19,.,CASKGGGGTGELFF
TRBJ2-7,TRBV6-2/TRBV6-3,TRBD1,CASSYSGTGFHEQYF
TRBJ2-1,TRBV11-3,TRBD2,CASSPMSGSWYNEQFF
TRBJ2-5,TRBV2,.,CASSDWARETQYF
TRBJ1-2,TRBV14,.,CAGSQGWGDRGYTF
TRBJ2-5,TRBV11-3,TRBD1,CASSFGEGQGETQYF
TRBJ2-5,TRBV12-3/TRBV12-4,.,CASSPGWAQYF